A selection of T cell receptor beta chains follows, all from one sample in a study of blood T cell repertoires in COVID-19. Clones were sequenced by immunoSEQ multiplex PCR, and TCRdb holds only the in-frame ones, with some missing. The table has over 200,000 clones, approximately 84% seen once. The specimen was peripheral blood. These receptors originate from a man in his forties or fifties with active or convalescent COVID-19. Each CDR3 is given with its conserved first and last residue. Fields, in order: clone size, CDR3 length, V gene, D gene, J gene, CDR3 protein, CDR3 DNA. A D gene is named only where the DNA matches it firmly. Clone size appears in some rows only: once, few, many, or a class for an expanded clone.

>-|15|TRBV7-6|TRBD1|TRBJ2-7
CASSLDRGESYEQYF
TGTGCCAGCAGCTTAGACAGGGGAGAGAGCTACGAGCAGTACTTC
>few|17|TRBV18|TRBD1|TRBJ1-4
CASSPWATTGNNEKLFF
TGTGCCAGCTCACCGTGGGCGACGACAGGGAATAATGAAAAACTGTTTTTT
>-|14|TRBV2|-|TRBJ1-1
CASSGVRLNTEAFF
TGTGCCAGCAGTGGGGTCAGGTTGAACACTGAAGCTTTCTTT
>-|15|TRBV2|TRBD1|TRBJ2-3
CASRDPGQIVGTQYF
TGTGCCAGCAGGGATCCGGGACAGATCGTGGGTACGCAGTATTTT
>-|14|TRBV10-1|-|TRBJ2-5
CASMSQDSQETQYF
TGCGCCAGCATGAGCCAGGACAGCCAAGAGACCCAGTACTTC
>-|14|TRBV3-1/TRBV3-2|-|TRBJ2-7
CASSPSTNSYEQYF
TGTGCCAGCAGCCCCTCGACAAACTCCTACGAGCAGTACTTC
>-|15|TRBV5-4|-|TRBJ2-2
CASRPGTSGTGELFF
TGTGCCAGCAGACCAGGGACTTCGGGCACCGGGGAGCTGTTTTTT
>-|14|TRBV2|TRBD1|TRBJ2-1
CAGQAGISYNEQFF
TGTGCCGGACAGGCAGGGATCTCCTACAATGAGCAGTTCTTC
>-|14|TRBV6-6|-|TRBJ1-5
CASSTGTGGQPQHF
TGTGCCAGCAGTACCGGAACAGGTGGTCAGCCCCAGCATTTT
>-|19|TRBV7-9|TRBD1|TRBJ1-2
CASSLESLGQGSTNYGYTF
TGTGCCAGCAGCTTAGAGTCTTTGGGACAGGGGTCCACCAACTATGGCTACACCTTC
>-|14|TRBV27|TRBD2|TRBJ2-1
CASSRGLAENEQFF
TGTGCCAGCAGCCGGGGACTAGCGGAAAATGAGCAGTTCTTC
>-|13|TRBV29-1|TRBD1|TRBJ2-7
CSVRAGTGREQYF
TGCAGCGTGAGAGCCGGGACAGGGCGCGAGCAGTACTTC
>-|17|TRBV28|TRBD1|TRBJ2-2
CASSLRTGGAQTGELFF
TGTGCCAGCAGTTTACGGACAGGGGGCGCACAAACCGGGGAGCTGTTTTTT
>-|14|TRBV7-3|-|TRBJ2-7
CANSIDSRAYEQYF
TGTGCCAACAGCATTGACAGCCGGGCCTACGAGCAGTACTTC
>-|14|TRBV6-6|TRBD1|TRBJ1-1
CASTRGQVGTEAFF
TGTGCCAGCACCAGAGGACAGGTGGGGACTGAAGCTTTCTTT
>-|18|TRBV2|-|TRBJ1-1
CASSVQGQLHHRNTEAFF
TGTGCCAGCAGTGTCCAGGGGCAGCTCCACCACAGGAACACTGAAGCTTTCTTT
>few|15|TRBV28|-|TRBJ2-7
CASSLARQGSREQYF
TGTGCCAGCAGTTTGGCCCGGCAGGGGAGCCGCGAGCAGTACTTC
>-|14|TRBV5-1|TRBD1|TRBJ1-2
CASSSSGQGVGYTF
TGCGCCAGCAGCTCGTCCGGACAGGGAGTAGGCTACACCTTC
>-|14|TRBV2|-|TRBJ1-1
CASRLQGTNTEAFF
TGTGCCAGCCGTTTACAGGGAACGAACACTGAAGCTTTCTTT
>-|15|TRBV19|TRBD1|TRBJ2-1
CASSIGQGANYEQFF
TGTGCCAGTAGTATAGGGCAGGGGGCGAATTATGAGCAGTTCTTC
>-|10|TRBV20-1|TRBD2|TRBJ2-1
CSARDYAQFF
TGCAGTGCCCGGGACTACGCTCAGTTCTTC
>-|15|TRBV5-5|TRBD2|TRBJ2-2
CASSLAGGNTGELFF
TGTGCCAGCAGCTTAGCGGGGGGAAACACCGGGGAGCTGTTTTTT
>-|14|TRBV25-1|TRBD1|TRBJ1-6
CASSGTGEDSPLHF
TGTGCCAGCAGCGGGACAGGGGAGGATTCACCCCTCCACTTT
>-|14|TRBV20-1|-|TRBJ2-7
CSASISGASYEQYF
TGCAGTGCTAGTATATCTGGAGCCTCCTACGAGCAGTACTTC
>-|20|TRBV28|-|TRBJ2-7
CASSFAKAIRQYDSSYEQYF
TGTGCCAGCAGTTTTGCCAAGGCTATCAGACAATACGACAGCTCCTACGAGCAGTACTTC
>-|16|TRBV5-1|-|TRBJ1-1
CASSLAGAQTETEAFF
TGCGCCAGCAGCTTGGCAGGGGCTCAGACGGAGACTGAAGCTTTCTTT
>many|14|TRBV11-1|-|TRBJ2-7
CASSFSVRGFEQYF
TGTGCCAGCAGCTTTTCGGTGAGGGGGTTCGAGCAGTACTTC
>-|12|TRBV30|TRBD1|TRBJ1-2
CAWSGDRYGYTF
TGTGCCTGGAGTGGGGACAGATATGGCTACACCTTC
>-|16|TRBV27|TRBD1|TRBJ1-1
CASSLDRDRVDTEAFF
TGTGCCAGCAGTCTCGACCGGGACAGGGTCGACACTGAAGCTTTCTTT
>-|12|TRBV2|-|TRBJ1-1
CASSASRSEAFF
TGTGCCAGCAGTGCCTCGAGGTCTGAAGCTTTCTTT
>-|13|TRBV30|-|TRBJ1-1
CACSTQVGTEAFF
TGTGCCTGTTCTACTCAGGTGGGCACTGAAGCTTTCTTT
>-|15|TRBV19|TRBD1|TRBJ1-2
CASTPEDRPLYGYTF
TGTGCCAGTACTCCCGAGGACAGGCCTCTCTATGGCTACACCTTC
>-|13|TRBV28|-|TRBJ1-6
CATRELYNSPLHF
TGTGCCACACGGGAACTTTATAATTCACCCCTCCACTTT
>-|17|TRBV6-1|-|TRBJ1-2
CASSEIGGLVLSQGYTF
TGTGCCAGCAGTGAAATCGGGGGTTTGGTTTTATCGCAGGGCTACACCTTC
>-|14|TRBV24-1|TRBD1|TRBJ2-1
CATSDRGQGNEQFF
TGTGCCACCAGTGATCGAGGACAGGGCAATGAGCAGTTCTTC
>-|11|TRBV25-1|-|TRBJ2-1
CASSAYNEQFF
TGTGCCAGCAGTGCTTACAATGAGCAGTTCTTC
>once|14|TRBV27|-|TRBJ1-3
CASSLRRQGNTIYF
TGTGCCAGCAGTTTAAGACGACAGGGAAACACCATATATTTT
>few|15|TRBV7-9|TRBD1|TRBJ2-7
CASSPPGTALYEQYF
TGTGCCAGCAGCCCTCCCGGGACAGCCCTCTACGAGCAGTACTTC
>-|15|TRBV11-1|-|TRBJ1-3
CASSLKRFEGNTIYF
TGTGCCAGCAGCTTAAAGAGATTCGAAGGAAACACCATATATTTT
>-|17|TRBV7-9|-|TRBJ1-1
CASSLAIRWAGNTEAFF
TGTGCCAGCAGCTTAGCGATTCGTTGGGCGGGGAACACTGAAGCTTTCTTT
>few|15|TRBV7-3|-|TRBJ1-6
CASSLTTARNSPLHF
TGTGCCAGCAGCTTAACAACAGCTCGAAATTCACCCCTCCACTTT
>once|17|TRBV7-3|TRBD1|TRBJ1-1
CASSLLGQGLLNTEAFF
TGTGCCAGCAGCTTACTCGGACAGGGCTTACTGAACACTGAAGCTTTCTTT
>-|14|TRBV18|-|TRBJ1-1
CASSPIPGSTEAFF
TGTGCCAGCTCACCGATCCCCGGTTCCACTGAAGCTTTCTTT
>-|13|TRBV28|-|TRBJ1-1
CASSLLVNTEAFF
TGTGCCAGCAGTTTACTAGTGAACACTGAAGCTTTCTTT
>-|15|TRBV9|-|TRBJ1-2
CASSVLGRGDYGYTF
TGTGCCAGCAGCGTGTTGGGGAGGGGCGATTATGGCTACACCTTC
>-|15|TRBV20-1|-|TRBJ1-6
CSASVHQGNNSPLHF
TGCAGTGCTAGTGTTCACCAGGGCAATAATTCACCCCTCCACTTT
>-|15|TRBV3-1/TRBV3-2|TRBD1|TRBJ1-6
CASELGTGVNSPLHF
TGTGCCAGCGAGTTAGGGACAGGGGTTAATTCACCCCTCCACTTT